This TCR beta chain was found in a study of Ad26.COV2.S vaccination and SARS-CoV-2 variants. Treatment described: 19 received Ad26.COV2.S at low or high dose, single or two shots; 5 received placebo; per-sample allocation not given. Specimens were obtained on day 63 following the first vaccine or placebo injection. Germline CDR1 is SGHTA and CDR2 is FQGNSA. The CDR3 is 13 residues long. V gave up 5 bases and J gave up 1 base, with 7 bases separating them. Clones were sequenced by immunoSEQ multiplex PCR, and TCRdb holds only the in-frame ones, with some missing. The table records roughly 380,000 clones, over 75% of them present only once.

The material was peripheral blood, obtained in a trial of Ad26.COV2.S vaccine versus placebo. The clonotype comes from a person between 18 and 59 years old who received the Ad26.COV2.S COVID-19 vaccine or a placebo. This rearrangement joins TRBV7-2 to TRBJ2-3, with D unresolved. The CDR3, as DNA: TGTGCCAGCAGCGAGGAACGCACAGATACGCAGTATTTT. This sequence encodes CASSEERTDTQYF.